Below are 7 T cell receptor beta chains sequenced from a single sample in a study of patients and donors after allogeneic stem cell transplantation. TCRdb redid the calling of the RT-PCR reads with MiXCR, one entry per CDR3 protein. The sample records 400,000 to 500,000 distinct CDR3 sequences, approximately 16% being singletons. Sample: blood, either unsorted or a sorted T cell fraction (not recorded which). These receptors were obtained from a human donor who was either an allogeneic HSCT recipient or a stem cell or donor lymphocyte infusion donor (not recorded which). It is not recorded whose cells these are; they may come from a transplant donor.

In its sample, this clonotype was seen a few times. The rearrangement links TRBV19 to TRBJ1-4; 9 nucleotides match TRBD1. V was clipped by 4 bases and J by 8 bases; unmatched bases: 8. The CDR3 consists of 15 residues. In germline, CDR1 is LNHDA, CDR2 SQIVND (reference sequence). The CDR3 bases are TGTGCCAGTAGTAAGAGGACAGGGGCCGGAGAAAAACTGTTTTTT. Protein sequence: CASSKRTGAGEKLFF.

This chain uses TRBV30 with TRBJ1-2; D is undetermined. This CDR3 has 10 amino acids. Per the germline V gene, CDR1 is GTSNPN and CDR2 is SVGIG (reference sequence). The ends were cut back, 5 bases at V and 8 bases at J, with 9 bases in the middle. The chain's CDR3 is CAWLGNGYTF. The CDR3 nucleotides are TGTGCCTGGTTGGGGAACGGCTACACCTTC.

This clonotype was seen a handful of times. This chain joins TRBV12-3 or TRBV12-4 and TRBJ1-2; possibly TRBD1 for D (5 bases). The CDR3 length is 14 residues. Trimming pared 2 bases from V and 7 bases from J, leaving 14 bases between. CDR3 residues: CASSLFRGAGGYTF. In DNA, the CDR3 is TGTGCCAGCAGTTTATTTAGGGGCGCGGGTGGCTACACCTTC.

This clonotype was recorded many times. The CDR3 region has the DNA TGTGCCAGCACCACCGGGACAGTAAATCAGCCCCAGCATTTT. Its translation is CASTTGTVNQPQHF. The rearrangement joins TRBV12-3 or TRBV12-4 to TRBJ1-5, with 7 positions matching TRBD1. The CDR3 spans 14 residues. J lost 4 bases, V lost 7 bases, and 7 bases had no gene match.

In DNA form, the CDR3 reads TGTGCCAGCAGCCCCCCGAGCCTCTACGAGCAGTACTTC. Translating it yields CASSPPSLYEQYF. V gene TRBV7-2 combines with J gene TRBJ2-7, with no clear D. CDR1 is SGHTA and CDR2 is FQGNSA in the germline V gene. V was cut by 5 bases and J by 3 bases, with 11 bases left in between. This CDR3 has 13 amino acids.

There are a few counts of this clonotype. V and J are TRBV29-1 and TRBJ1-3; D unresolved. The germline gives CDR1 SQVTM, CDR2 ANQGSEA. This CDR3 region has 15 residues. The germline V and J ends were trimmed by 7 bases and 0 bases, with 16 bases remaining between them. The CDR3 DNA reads TGCAGCGCGAGCCAGCAACCACACTCTGGAAACACCATATATTTT. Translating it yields CSASQQPHSGNTIYF.

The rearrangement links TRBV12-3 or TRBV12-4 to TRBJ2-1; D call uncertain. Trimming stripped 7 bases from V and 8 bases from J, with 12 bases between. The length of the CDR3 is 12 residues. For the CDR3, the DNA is TGTGCCAGCATCAAGCGAGGCGATGAGCAGTTCTTC. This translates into CASIKRGDEQFF.